The T cell receptor beta chain under discussion was sequenced for a study of blood T cell repertoires in COVID-19 (dated by TCRdb to about 2020). Regarding the complete study: Samples covering the acute and convalescent phases of COVID-19 were provided by collaborators in the United States, Italy and Spain. The material from the prospective study consisted of cDNA or gDNA derived from T cells, B-cell-depleted T cells, or PBMCs. The dataset comprised deeply sampled blood TCRbeta repertoires from subjects exposed to, actively infected with, or recovered from COVID-19. The repertoires were released in a freely available public database meant as a resource for research on the immune response to SARS-CoV-2. The samples were drawn from the first 160 participants of the ongoing ImmuneRACE study and from 950 to 1,500 subjects provided by 6 global collaborators. A de-identified subject ID, COVID-19 status, age in years and sex were almost always included in the sample metadata. HLA class I and class II types, where available, came from metadata supplied by the sample provider rather than from assay-based typing. The research as a whole found: The amount of clinical and demographic metadata varied by source and participant and was provided uncurated.

TCRbeta CDR3 regions were amplified from genomic DNA by means of the immunoSEQ Assay, a bias-controlled multiplex PCR. From the authors' description of their analysis: Nucleated cell counts per sample were estimated from amplification of reference gene primers within the assay. To quantify the absolute abundance of each unique TCRbeta CDR3 rearrangement, sequence reads were collapsed and filtered. Productive Simpson clonality was computed per sample as the square root of Simpson's diversity index over productive rearrangements. As stored in TCRdb, this immuneACCESS dataset retains in-frame rearrangements with V and J assigned. A fraction of the clones does not appear; measured against another copy, unresolved V genes explain less than half of the discrepancy, and the remainder lacks a known reason. V and J calls plus clone size are reproduced from that table; the DNA served to infer D and trimming. For this sample there are around 230,000 clones; roughly 87% appear just once. More than 6% of the sample is in the top ten clones.

CDR1 and CDR2, per the germline V gene, are SNHLY and FYNNEI. The cysteine opens and the phenylalanine closes a CDR3 of 15 amino acids. Only the CDR3 region is kept as DNA, spanning 45 bases read in frame from base 1. V is trimmed back by 6 bases and J by 1 base, and the junction contains 6 bases that no gene match accounts for. On this clone: Its antigen specificity is not known. Per-nucleotide qualities are absent, and no much larger clonotype sits a single base away.

A second Seattle source provided samples from volunteer blood donors who had recovered from COVID-19. Whole blood was collected in K2EDTA tubes by collaborating institutions according to the institutions' own protocols. For TCRbeta analysis, collaborators shipped samples as frozen whole blood, isolated PBMCs, or DNA extracted from either of those sample types. The sequencing input was peripheral blood. This sequence was found in a man aged 60-69 years who had recovered from COVID-19. The rearrangement combines TRBV2 with TRBJ2-5, with TRBD1 matching 9 junction bases. The CDR3 here reads CASRDRGGSQETQYF. At the DNA level, the sequence is TGTGCCAGCAGGGACAGGGGAGGTTCCCAAGAGACCCAGTACTTC. Joined to the reference TRBV2 and TRBJ2-5 proteins, this CDR3 gives the full variable domain: EPEVTQTPSHQVTQMGQEVILRCVPISNHLYFYWYRQILGQKVEFLVSFYNNEISEKSEIFDDQFSVERPDGSNFTLKIRSTKLEDSAMYFCASRDRGGSQETQYFGPGTRLLVL.